This T cell receptor beta chain was captured in a study of T cell clusters in autoimmune cytopenias. One tube held mixed TRB-A and TRB-B primer pools for touch-down PCR. Following a re-call of the multiplex PCR reads, TCRdb has one entry per CDR3 protein and lacks DNA. The sample has about 5,000 distinct CDR3 sequences. Each sample's input was roughly 250 ng genomic DNA, 40,000 or so genome equivalents. Of note for this clonotype: Its cognate antigen is unknown.

The CDR3 has 15 amino acids. Germline V gene data show CDR1 as KGHSH and CDR2 as LQKENI. General study findings and limits: TRB repertoire shifts in secondary cytopenia and chronic lymphocytic leukemia mostly reflected lymphoma, not autoimmunity. Clustering suggested that physiological T cell clusters were missing in primary autoimmune cytopenia patients.

The chain has TRBV18 and TRBJ1-2. Sequenced material: peripheral blood. This TCR was sampled from a human donor with an autoimmune cytopenia or autoimmune hepatitis (not recorded which). The CDR3 sequence is CASSPPTGPSYGYTF.